This is a list of T cell receptor beta chains from one sample in a study of cytomegalovirus exposure and HLA in healthy donors. Produced via immunoSEQ multiplex PCR; TCRdb's table is partial and in-frame only. The sample lists more than 150,000 clones; approximately 85% were seen once. The sequencing sample was made of PBMCs. These receptors all come from a man between 18 and 29 years old in good health and CMV-seropositive. The CDR3 runs from the conserved cysteine through the conserved F or W. The D gene is left open where the match is weak. Rows may omit the clone size; those that give it use once, few, many or a size class.

clone_size	d_call	v_call	j_call	cdr3_nt	cdr3_aa
few	NA	TRBV4-3	TRBJ1-6	TGCGCCAGCAGCCAAGATCCACAAACCAATTCTTATTCACCCCTCCACTTT	CASSQDPQTNSYSPLHF
NA	TRBD1	TRBV7-9	TRBJ1-2	TGTGCCAGCAGCCAGGGACAGTCCTATGGCTACACCTTC	CASSQGQSYGYTF
NA	NA	TRBV21-1	TRBJ2-4	TGTGCCAGCAGAAAGGGACAGAAAAACATTCAGTACTTC	CASRKGQKNIQYF
NA	TRBD2	TRBV29-1	TRBJ2-3	TGCAGCGTGGATGGGGTAGCGGGGGCCACAGATACGCAGTATTTT	CSVDGVAGATDTQYF
NA	NA	TRBV27	TRBJ1-1	TGTGCCAGCAAATTGAGGGGGTTCACTGAAGCTTTCTTT	CASKLRGFTEAFF
NA	NA	TRBV7-2	TRBJ2-5	TGTGCCAGCAGCCAACAAGGGGTAGAGACCCAGTACTTC	CASSQQGVETQYF
NA	TRBD1	TRBV7-2	TRBJ1-3	TGTGCCAGCAGCTTAAGACAGGGAGGAAACACCATATATTTT	CASSLRQGGNTIYF
NA	NA	TRBV7-2	TRBJ1-2	TGTGCCAGCAGCTTAGAGCGGCAGAACTATGGCTACACCTTC	CASSLERQNYGYTF
NA	TRBD1	TRBV19	TRBJ2-5	TGTGCCAGTAATGGACAGGGTTTCTCCGGGGAGCAGTACTTC	CASNGQGFSGEQYF
few	NA	TRBV10-3	TRBJ1-4	TGTGCCATCAGACAAACAAGCGGAGAAAAACTGTTTTTT	CAIRQTSGEKLFF
once	TRBD2	TRBV28	TRBJ2-1	TGTGCCAGCAGCCAGGGACTAGCGGGGAGCTCCTACAATGAGCAGTTCTTC	CASSQGLAGSSYNEQFF
NA	NA	TRBV29-1	TRBJ2-3	TGCAGCGTCAGCCGGGGGGCCACAGATACGCAGTATTTT	CSVSRGATDTQYF
few	NA	TRBV5-1	TRBJ2-5	TGCGCCAGCAGCTTGGGACAGCAAGAGACCCAGTACTTC	CASSLGQQETQYF
NA	TRBD2	TRBV27	TRBJ2-3	TGTGCCAGTCGTGGGGGGGGGTGGGGGTCAGATACGCAGTATTTT	CASRGGGWGSDTQYF
NA	TRBD1	TRBV5-6	TRBJ1-1	TGTGCCAGCAGCCCGTCCCACAGGGGCACTGAAGCTTTCTTT	CASSPSHRGTEAFF
NA	TRBD2	TRBV11-3	TRBJ2-6	TGTGCCAGCAGCCGTAGGACTAGCGGGTTCCCCCACTCTGGGGCCAACGTCCTGACTTTC	CASSRRTSGFPHSGANVLTF
NA	NA	TRBV6-5	TRBJ2-5	TGTGCCAGCAGCCAGGGGAGCGAGACCCAGTACTTC	CASSQGSETQYF
few	NA	TRBV4-1	TRBJ1-1	TGCGCCAGCAGAGGCCCGGGGTGGACTGAAGCTTTCTTT	CASRGPGWTEAFF
NA	NA	TRBV6-1	TRBJ2-7	TGTGCCAGCACGCGCGGGGACGAGCAGTACTTC	CASTRGDEQYF
once	NA	TRBV5-6	TRBJ2-1	TGTGCCAGCAGCTTTTACCCCGGGACAAGGAAGCCCAATGAGCAGTTCTTC	CASSFYPGTRKPNEQFF
NA	NA	TRBV7-9	TRBJ1-1	TGTGCCAGCAGCTTAGGCGGAAGTGAAGCTTTCTTT	CASSLGGSEAFF
once	TRBD2	TRBV5-4	TRBJ2-1	TGTGTCCAGGGCGGCGGGGGAGTCTACAATGAGCAGTTCTTC	CVQGGGGVYNEQFF
NA	NA	TRBV9	TRBJ2-7	TGTGCCAGCAGCTCCCCGGGGAGGTACGAGCAGTACTTC	CASSSPGRYEQYF
NA	NA	TRBV27	TRBJ1-1	TGTGCCAGCAGTTCGGTCATGAACACTGAAGCTTTCTTT	CASSSVMNTEAFF
once	NA	TRBV5-1	TRBJ2-4	TGCGCCAGCAGCTTTGGCCAGGGCGACATTCAGTACTTC	CASSFGQGDIQYF
NA	NA	TRBV11-2	TRBJ2-2	TGTGCCAGCAGCGCGTCGACAGCCGGGGAGCTGTTTTTT	CASSASTAGELFF
NA	TRBD2	TRBV11-2	TRBJ2-5	TGTGCCAGCAGGGGACTAGCGGGGGACCAAGAGACCCAGTACTTC	CASRGLAGDQETQYF
NA	NA	TRBV5-1	TRBJ2-7	TGCGCCAGCAGCTTGGACAGCAGGTCCTACGAGCAGTACTTC	CASSLDSRSYEQYF
NA	NA	TRBV19	TRBJ2-5	TGTGCCACCCAACAGGCAATCCAAGAGACCCAGTACTTC	CATQQAIQETQYF
NA	TRBD1	TRBV5-1	TRBJ2-7	TGCGCCAGCAGCTTGATTGGACAGGGGGACGAGCAGTACTTC	CASSLIGQGDEQYF
NA	TRBD1	TRBV6-5	TRBJ1-6	TGTGCCAGCAGTGCAGGGGGCGATGGGAATTCACCCCTCCACTTT	CASSAGGDGNSPLHF
NA	NA	TRBV11-2	TRBJ1-1	TGTGCCAGCAGCTCGACGACAGCGACCTACACTGAAGCTTTCTTT	CASSSTTATYTEAFF
NA	TRBD1	TRBV13	TRBJ2-4	TGTGCCAGCAGACAGGGGAAAAACATTCAGTACTTC	CASRQGKNIQYF
once	NA	TRBV2	TRBJ1-5	TGTGCCAGCAGAGGACAGTTCAATCAGCCCCAGCATTTT	CASRGQFNQPQHF
NA	TRBD2	TRBV5-4	TRBJ2-1	TGTGCCAGCAGCCGACCACTAGCGGGGGGAGTGAGTGAGCAGTTCTTC	CASSRPLAGGVSEQFF